The 14 T cell receptor beta chains below come from one sample, sequenced in a study of breast tumors, draining lymph nodes, adjacent tissues. TCRdb re-called the multiplex PCR reads through MiXCR, storing one row per CDR3 protein. There are fewer than 200,000 distinct CDR3 sequences in the sample; approximately 30% occur only once, and roughly 4.5% lies in the top ten. The lymph nodes were axillary draining lymph nodes from breast cancer patients. Material for sequencing was axillary lymph node tissue. The receptors stem from a female donor with breast cancer. Some clones in this sample may be carry-over from other donors' samples.

The chain employs TRBV12-3 or TRBV12-4 and TRBJ1-2; TRBD1 matches 12 bases. The trim removed 3 bases at V and 8 bases at J, leaving 7 bases unmatched. This CDR3 spans 15 amino acids. The CDR3: CASSFPGQGAAGYTF. DNA of the CDR3: TGTGCCAGCAGTTTCCCGGGACAGGGGGCGGCCGGCTACACCTTC.

CDR3 sequence reads: CASSTGTGVTDTQYF. CDR3 DNA: TGTGCCAGCAGCACTGGGACAGGGGTCACAGATACGCAGTATTTT. The chain carries TRBV7-3 and TRBJ2-3, with 10 bases fitting TRBD1. V was clipped by 5 bases and J by 2 bases; unmatched bases: 4. This CDR3 comprises 15 residues. Germline lookup yields CDR1 SGHTA and CDR2 FQGTGA. The complete variable domain, with remaining parts taken from reference TRBV7-3 and TRBJ2-3, reads GAGVSQTPSNKVTEKGKYVELRCDPISGHTALYWYRQSLGQGPEFLIYFQGTGAADDSGLPNDRFFAVRPEGSVSTLKIQRTERGDSAVYLCASSTGTGVTDTQYFGPGTRLTVL.

This clonotype was counted at least ten times. CDR3 DNA: TGCAGTGCTAAAAGGGGGACAGGAAGAGTCGAGCAGTACTTC. Amino acid sequence: CSAKRGTGRVEQYF. The J gene is TRBJ2-7, the V gene TRBV20-1; 8 nucleotides agree with TRBD1. This CDR3 spans 14 amino acids. The germline V gene has CDR1 DFQATT and CDR2 SNEGSKA (reference sequence). V lost 4 bases to trimming and J lost 6 bases; unmatched junction nucleotides: 11.

This clonotype has a count of ten or more. The genes are TRBV12-5 and TRBJ1-5; 7 bases match TRBD1. Germline V gene lookup returns CDR1 LGHNT and CDR2 FRNRAP. The CDR3 extends over 20 amino acids. Trimming took 0 bases from V and 0 from J; bases not matched to a gene: 14. The CDR3 DNA follows: TGTGCTAGTGGTTTGGTAGGGGGCAGGGGACTGACGATTAGCAATCAGCCCCAGCATTTT. Its translation is CASGLVGGRGLTISNQPQHF. The variable domain in full, completed from reference TRBV12-5 and TRBJ1-5, reads DARVTQTPRHKVTEMGQEVTMRCQPILGHNTVFWYRQTMMQGLELLAYFRNRAPLDDSGMPKDRFSAEMPDATLATLKIQPSEPRDSAVYFCASGLVGGRGLTISNQPQHFGDGTRLSIL.

For this clonotype: This sequence may be a read error, since a much larger clone differs from it by one base. The rearrangement uses TRBV5-4 and TRBJ2-1; D call uncertain. Germline V lookup: CDR1 SGHNT, CDR2 YYREEE (reference sequence). The CDR3 extends over 11 amino acids. Trimming removed 2 bases from V and 8 bases from J, with 5 bases in between. In DNA, the CDR3 is TGTGCCAGCAGCTTCGCTGATGAGCAGTTCTTC. It translates to CASSFADEQFF.

On this clonotype: A junction boundary mismatches the germline segment, possibly from a read error. The V call is TRBV7-8, the J call TRBJ1-2; D may be TRBD1 (6 bases). Germline CDR1 reads SGHVS; CDR2 reads FQNEAQ. CDR3 length: 15 residues. CDR3 coding DNA: TGTGCCGGCAGCTTAGGGGGGGGGGGCAACTATGGCTACCCCTTC. This translates into CAGSLGGGGNYGYPF.

Ten or more counts support this clonotype. V usage is TRBV7-8 and J usage is TRBJ1-2; TRBD1 might be the D (5 bases). V lost 1 base and J 3 bases, leaving 12 bases between the germline ends. The germline V gene encodes CDR1 SGHVS and CDR2 FQNEAQ. The CDR3 has 15 residues. CDR3 in amino acids: CASSLEVRADYGYTF. CDR3 in DNA: TGTGCCAGCAGCTTAGAGGTCAGGGCAGACTATGGCTACACCTTC.

The chain employs TRBV12-3 or TRBV12-4 and TRBJ2-2; D gene uncertain. V gave up 5 bases and J gave up 8 bases, with 15 bases separating them. The CDR3 consists of 14 residues. CDR3: CASSRPPRWGELFF. Written as DNA, the CDR3 is TGTGCCAGCAGTCGGCCCCCCCGATGGGGGGAGCTGTTTTTT.

For this clonotype: A junction end diverges from the germline sequence, so it may reflect a read error. The V call is TRBV6-1, the J call TRBJ1-1; D gene unclear. Germline V gene sequence: CDR1 MNHNS, CDR2 SASEGT. This CDR3 region has 11 residues. The CDR3 loop reads CASSEWGEALF. The CDR3 DNA is TGTGCCAGCAGTGAATGGGGTGAAGCTCTCTTT.

Turning to this clonotype: This sequence may be a read error, since a much larger clone differs from it by one base. The chain recombines TRBV20-1 with TRBJ2-2, with D perhaps TRBD2 (5 bases). The CDR3 sequence is 12 residues long. The germline CDR1 and CDR2 sequences are DFQATT and SNEGSKA (reference sequence). In nucleotides, the CDR3 is TGCAGTGCCGGTGAGGGTCCCGGGGAGCTGTCTTTT. Translation: CSAGEGPGELSF.

CDR3 region: CASSPLGQWSYSNQPQYF. The CDR3 DNA follows: TGTGCCAGCAGTCCTTTGGGACAGTGGTCTTATAGCAATCAGCCCCAGTACTTC. The chain employs TRBV6-5 and TRBJ1-5, with 7 bases matching TRBD1. The end of the DNA fits TRBJ2-5 better, so the J call may be wrong. The CDR3 is 18 residues long. CDR1 and CDR2 (germline): MNHEY, SVGAGI.

This clonotype showed up many times. This chain joins TRBV9 and TRBJ1-5, with D unclear. Germline V lookup: CDR1 SGDLS, CDR2 YYNGEE. The CDR3 sequence is 14 residues long. V was cut by 0 bases and J by 3 bases, with 7 bases left in between. The CDR3 DNA sequence: TGTGCCAGCAGCGTAGGGACGGACAATCAGCCCCAGCATTTT. Amino acids: CASSVGTDNQPQHF.

This clonotype appeared many times. The chain employs TRBV7-9 and TRBJ1-5; a weak D match, TRBD1 (6 bases). Trimming left V 1 base short and J 4 bases short, with 11 bases between. The CDR3 extends over 15 amino acids. The germline CDR1 and CDR2 sequences are SEHNR and FQNEAQ (reference sequence). The CDR3 loop is CASSLDGQTNQPQHF. The CDR3 coding sequence is TGTGCCAGCAGCTTAGACGGACAGACAAATCAGCCCCAGCATTTT.

This clonotype was seen at least ten times. V usage is TRBV20-1 and J usage is TRBJ2-3; 10 positions match TRBD2. J lost 7 bases, V lost 4 bases, and 11 bases had no gene match. The CDR3 totals 15 residues. Germline values: CDR1 DFQATT, CDR2 SNEGSKA (reference sequence). The DNA for the CDR3 is TGCAGTGCTACCGTTAGCGGGGGGCCCGTGAATACGCAGTATTTT. It yields the protein CSATVSGGPVNTQYF.